One sample yielded the 9 T cell receptor beta chains listed below, sequenced in a study of OX40 agonist ivuxolimab in advanced cancers. TCRdb's table, derived via immunoSEQ multiplex PCR, lists solely in-frame clones and lacks some. The sample consists of roughly 25,000 clones, 81% of them appearing once. This specimen consisted of CD4+ or CD8+ T cells sorted from blood, obtained in a trial of the OX40 agonist ivuxolimab. These receptors all stem from an adult with an advanced solid tumor such as melanoma, head and neck, liver or kidney cancer.

This clone is labeled medium-sized. The chain employs TRBV30 and TRBJ1-1; D may be TRBD1 (5 bases). CDR3 length equals 12 residues. The V end lost 2 bases, the J end lost 5 bases, and 9 bases lay between the germline ends. CDR1 is GTSNPN and CDR2 is SVGIG in the germline V gene (reference sequence). In DNA form, the CDR3 reads TGTGCCTGGAGTCAGGGAGGTACTGAAGCTTTCTTT. As protein: CAWSQGGTEAFF.

The chain carries TRBV7-9 and TRBJ2-6; no definite D call. The ends were cut back, 5 bases at V and 4 bases at J, with 12 bases in the middle. This CDR3 comprises 15 residues. The germline CDR1 and CDR2 sequences are SEHNR and FQNEAQ (reference sequence). CDR3 amino acids: CASSHSGSGANVLTF. In DNA form, the CDR3 reads TGTGCCAGCAGCCATTCGGGCTCCGGGGCCAACGTCCTGACTTTC.

The V and J genes are TRBV7-3 and TRBJ2-3; 9 bases align to TRBD2. With V trimmed by 1 base and J by 3 bases, 2 bases remained unmatched. From germline, CDR1 is SGHTA and CDR2 FQGTGA. This CDR3 contains 15 residues. In DNA, the CDR3 is TGTGCCAGCAGCTTAAACAGCGGGGGGACAGATACGCAGTATTTT. Its protein is CASSLNSGGTDTQYF.

This sequence joins TRBV9 and TRBJ2-7; 7 bases agree with TRBD2. This CDR3 is 15 amino acids long. Losses at the gene ends were 2 bases for V and 2 bases for J; bases not matched to a gene: 7. The V gene's germline CDR1 is SGDLS and CDR2 YYNGEE. The CDR3 protein is CASSVTGTNTYEQYF. The CDR3 coding sequence is TGTGCCAGCAGCGTTACCGGGACTAATACCTACGAGCAGTACTTC.

V and J are TRBV13 and TRBJ2-7; 8 bases are shared with TRBD2. V lost 0 bases and J lost 1; bases outside the gene matches: 8. The CDR3 runs to 17 residues. The germline gives CDR1 PRHDT, CDR2 FYEKMQ (reference sequence). The CDR3 nucleotides read TGTGCCAGCAGCTTAGGCCGGGGGGGGGTAATTTCCTACGAGCAGTACTTC. It encodes CASSLGRGGVISYEQYF.

The rearrangement links TRBV27 to TRBJ2-7; D gene uncertain. Germline CDR1 and CDR2: MNHEY and SMNVEV (reference sequence). V was cut by 3 bases and J by 3 bases, with 9 bases left in between. CDR3 length: 13 residues. The CDR3 spells CASSFYLNYEQYF. The CDR3, as DNA: TGTGCCAGCAGTTTTTACTTAAACTACGAGCAGTACTTC.

The V gene is TRBV6-5, the J gene TRBJ2-3, with D unclear. There are 15 residues in the CDR3. Trimming left V 0 bases short and J 3 bases short, with 10 bases between. Germline V CDR1 and CDR2: MNHEY, SVGAGI. The CDR3 nucleotides read TGTGCCAGCAGTTACTCCATCCGCGCTACAGATACGCAGTATTTT. It translates to CASSYSIRATDTQYF.

The genes are TRBV2 and TRBJ1-1; D perhaps matches TRBD1 (5 bases). The germline gives CDR1 SNHLY, CDR2 FYNNEI. The CDR3 consists of 13 residues. Trimming removed 5 bases from V and 1 base from J, with 8 bases in between. The CDR3 protein is CASSKGRNTEAFF. Written as DNA, the CDR3 is TGTGCCAGCAGTAAGGGGCGGAACACTGAAGCTTTCTTT.

This clone was observed a single time. This chain connects TRBV6-5 to TRBJ2-4; 9 nucleotides agree with TRBD1. There are 15 residues in the CDR3. Germline loops: CDR1 MNHEY, CDR2 SVGAGI. V lost 6 bases to trimming and J lost 2 bases; unmatched junction nucleotides: 5. The CDR3 nucleotides read TGTGCCAGCAGGCTTACAGGGGGCTCCAAAAACATTCAGTACTTC. This codes for CASRLTGGSKNIQYF.